This record concerns one T cell receptor (beta chain) sequence. At one boundary the junction diverges from the germline segment, which might be a read error. The CDR3 is 15 amino acids. Per the germline V gene, CDR1 is SQVTM and CDR2 is ANQGSEA. This sample is drawn from a study of tumor-infiltrating lymphocytes in primary liver carcinoma. Total RNA and DNA came together from around 20-30 mg of bulk tissue without cell sorting. A constant-region primer served to make TCR beta cDNA from about 0.5 ug total RNA. Three nested multiplex PCR rounds of slightly modified ARM-PCR generated TCR beta libraries. The first two PCR rounds used TRBV1-TRBV30 primers with a Cbeta primer, 9 to 11 cycles each. TCRdb analysed the multiplex PCR reads with MiXCR anew, one entry per CDR3 protein. The repertoire holds about 120,000 distinct CDR3 sequences, with roughly 70% as singletons.

This TCR was sampled from a woman in her sixties or seventies with primary liver carcinoma and hepatitis B virus infection. Material for sequencing was tumor-adjacent normal liver tissue. This chain links TRBV29-1 with TRBJ2-3, with D uncertain. Written as DNA, the CDR3 is TGCAGCGTTGCGTCTAGAGGTGGGTGCACAGATACGCAGTATTTC. It yields the protein CSVASRGGCTDTQYF.